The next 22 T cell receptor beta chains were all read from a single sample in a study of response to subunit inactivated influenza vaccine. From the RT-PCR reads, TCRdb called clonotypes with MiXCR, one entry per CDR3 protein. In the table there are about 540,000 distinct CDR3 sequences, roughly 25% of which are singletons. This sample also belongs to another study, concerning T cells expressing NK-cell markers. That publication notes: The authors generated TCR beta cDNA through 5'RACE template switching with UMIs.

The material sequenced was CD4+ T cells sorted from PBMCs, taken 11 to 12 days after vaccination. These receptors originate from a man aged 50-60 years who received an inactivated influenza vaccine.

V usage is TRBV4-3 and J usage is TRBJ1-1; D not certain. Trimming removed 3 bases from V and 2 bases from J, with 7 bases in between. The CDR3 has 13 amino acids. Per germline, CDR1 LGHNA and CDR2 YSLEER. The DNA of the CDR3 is TGCGCCAGCAGCCAGTTAAGCAACACTGAAGCTTTCTTT. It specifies CASSQLSNTEAFF.

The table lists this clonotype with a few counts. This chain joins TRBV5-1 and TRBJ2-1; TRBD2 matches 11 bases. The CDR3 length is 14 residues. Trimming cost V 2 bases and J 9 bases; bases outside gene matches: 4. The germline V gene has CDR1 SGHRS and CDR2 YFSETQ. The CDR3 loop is CASSLLAGDGEQFF. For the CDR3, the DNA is TGCGCCAGCAGCTTACTAGCGGGAGATGGTGAGCAGTTCTTC.

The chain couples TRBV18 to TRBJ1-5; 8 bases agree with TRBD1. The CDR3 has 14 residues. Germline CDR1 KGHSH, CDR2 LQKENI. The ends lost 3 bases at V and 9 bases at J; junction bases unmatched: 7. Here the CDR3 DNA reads TGTGCCAGCTCACCCGATGGGACAGGCCGGCCCCAGCATTTT. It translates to CASSPDGTGRPQHF.

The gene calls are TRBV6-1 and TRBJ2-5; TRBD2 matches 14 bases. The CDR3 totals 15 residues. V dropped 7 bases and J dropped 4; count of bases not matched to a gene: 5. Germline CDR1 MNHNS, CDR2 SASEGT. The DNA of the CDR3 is TGTGCCAGCACCCGGACTAGCGGGAGGCCAGAGACCCAGTACTTC. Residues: CASTRTSGRPETQYF.

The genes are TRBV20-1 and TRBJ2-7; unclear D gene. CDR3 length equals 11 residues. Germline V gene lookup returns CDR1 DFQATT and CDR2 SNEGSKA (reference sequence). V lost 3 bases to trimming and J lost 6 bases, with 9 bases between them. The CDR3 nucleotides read TGCAGTGCTAGGTTAACTCGCGAGCAGTACTTC. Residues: CSARLTREQYF.

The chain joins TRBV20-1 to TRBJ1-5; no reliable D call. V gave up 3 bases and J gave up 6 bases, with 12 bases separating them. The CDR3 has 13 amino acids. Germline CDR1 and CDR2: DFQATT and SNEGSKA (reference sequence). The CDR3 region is CSASSTVRQPQHF. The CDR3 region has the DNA TGCAGTGCTAGTAGTACCGTTCGTCAGCCCCAGCATTTT.

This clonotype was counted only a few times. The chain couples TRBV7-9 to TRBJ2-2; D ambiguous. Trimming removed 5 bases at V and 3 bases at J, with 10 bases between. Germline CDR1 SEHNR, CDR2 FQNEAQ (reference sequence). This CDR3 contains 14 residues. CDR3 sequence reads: CASSLMSDTGELFF. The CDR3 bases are TGTGCCAGCAGCCTAATGTCTGACACCGGGGAGCTGTTTTTT.

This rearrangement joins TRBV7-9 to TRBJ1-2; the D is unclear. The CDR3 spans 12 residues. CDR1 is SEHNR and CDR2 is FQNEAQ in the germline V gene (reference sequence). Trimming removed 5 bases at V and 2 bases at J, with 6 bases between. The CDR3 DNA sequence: TGTGCCAGCAGCGTGGGGAACTATGGCTACACCTTC. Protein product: CASSVGNYGYTF. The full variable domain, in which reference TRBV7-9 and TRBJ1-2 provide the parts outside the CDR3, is DTGVSQNPRHKITKRGQNVTFRCDPISEHNRLYWYRQTLGQGPEFLTYFQNEAQLEKSRLLSDRFSAERPKGSFSTLEIQRTEQGDSAMYLCASSVGNYGYTFGSGTRLTVV.

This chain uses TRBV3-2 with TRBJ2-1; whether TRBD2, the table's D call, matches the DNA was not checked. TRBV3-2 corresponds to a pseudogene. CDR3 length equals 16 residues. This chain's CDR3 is CASSLGGLAGAGEQFF. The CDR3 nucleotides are TGTGCCAGCAGCCTCGGGGGTCTAGCGGGGGCCGGTGAGCAGTTCTTC.

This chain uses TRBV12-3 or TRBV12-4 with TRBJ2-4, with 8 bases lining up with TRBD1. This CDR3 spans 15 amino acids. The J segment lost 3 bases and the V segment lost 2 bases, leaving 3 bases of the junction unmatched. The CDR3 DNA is TGTGCCAGCAGTTTATCAGGGACAGGCAAAAACATTCAGTACTTC. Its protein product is CASSLSGTGKNIQYF.

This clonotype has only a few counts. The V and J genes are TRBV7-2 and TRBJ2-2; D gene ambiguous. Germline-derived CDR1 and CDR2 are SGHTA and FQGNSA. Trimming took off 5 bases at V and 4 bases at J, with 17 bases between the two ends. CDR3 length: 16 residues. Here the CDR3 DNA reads TGTGCCAGCAGCCCCGTAGCTTTTTTAGCCACCGGGGAGCTGTTTTTT. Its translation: CASSPVAFLATGELFF.

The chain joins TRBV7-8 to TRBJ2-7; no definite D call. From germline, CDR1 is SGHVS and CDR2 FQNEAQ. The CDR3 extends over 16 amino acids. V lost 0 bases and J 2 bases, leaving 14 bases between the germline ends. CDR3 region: CASSLARVSKPYEQYF. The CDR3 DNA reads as TGTGCCAGCAGCTTAGCAAGAGTCAGTAAACCCTACGAGCAGTACTTC.

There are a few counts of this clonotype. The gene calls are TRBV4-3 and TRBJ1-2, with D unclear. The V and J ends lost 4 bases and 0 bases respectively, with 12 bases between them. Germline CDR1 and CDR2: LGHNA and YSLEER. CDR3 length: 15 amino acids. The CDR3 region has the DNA TGCGCCAGCAGCCTCCGACATGCAGCTAACTATGGCTACACCTTC. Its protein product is CASSLRHAANYGYTF.

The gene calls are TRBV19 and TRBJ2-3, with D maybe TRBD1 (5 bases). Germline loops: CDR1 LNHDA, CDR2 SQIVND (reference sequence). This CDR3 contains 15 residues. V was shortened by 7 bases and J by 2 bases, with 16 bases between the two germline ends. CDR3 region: CASTPAGLLTDTQYF. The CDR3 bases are TGTGCCAGTACCCCCGCAGGGCTGCTCACAGATACGCAGTATTTT.

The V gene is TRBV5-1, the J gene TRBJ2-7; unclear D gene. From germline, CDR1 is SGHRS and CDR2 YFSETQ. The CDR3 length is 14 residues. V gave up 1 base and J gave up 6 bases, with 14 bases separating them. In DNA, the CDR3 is TGCGCCAGCAGCTTGTTCACAGCCCCCGGCGAGCAGTACTTC. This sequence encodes CASSLFTAPGEQYF.

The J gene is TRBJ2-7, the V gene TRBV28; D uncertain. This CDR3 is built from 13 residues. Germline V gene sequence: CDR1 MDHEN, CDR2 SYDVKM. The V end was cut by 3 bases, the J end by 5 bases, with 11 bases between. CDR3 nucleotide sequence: TGTGCCAGCAGTTTTAATAGTTTCCACGAGCAGTACTTC. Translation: CASSFNSFHEQYF.

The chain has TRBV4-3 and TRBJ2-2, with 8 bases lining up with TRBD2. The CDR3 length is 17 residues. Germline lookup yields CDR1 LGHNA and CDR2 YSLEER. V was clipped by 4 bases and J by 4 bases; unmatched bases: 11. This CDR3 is CASSPRERGTSTGELFF. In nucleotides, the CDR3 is TGCGCCAGCAGCCCGAGGGAGCGGGGGACCTCCACCGGGGAGCTGTTTTTT.

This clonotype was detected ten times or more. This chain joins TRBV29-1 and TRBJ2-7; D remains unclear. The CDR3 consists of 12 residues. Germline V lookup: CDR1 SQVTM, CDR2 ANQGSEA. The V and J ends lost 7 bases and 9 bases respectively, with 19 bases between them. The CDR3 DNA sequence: TGCAGCGCCGAGGAGACCGTGGGCGGGCAGTACTTC. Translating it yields CSAEETVGGQYF.

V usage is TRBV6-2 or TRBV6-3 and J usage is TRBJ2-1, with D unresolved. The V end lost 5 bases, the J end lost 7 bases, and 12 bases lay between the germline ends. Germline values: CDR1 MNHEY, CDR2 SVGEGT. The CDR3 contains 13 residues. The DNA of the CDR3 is TGTGCCAGCAGTAACGCCATGGTAAATGAGCAGTTCTTC. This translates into CASSNAMVNEQFF.

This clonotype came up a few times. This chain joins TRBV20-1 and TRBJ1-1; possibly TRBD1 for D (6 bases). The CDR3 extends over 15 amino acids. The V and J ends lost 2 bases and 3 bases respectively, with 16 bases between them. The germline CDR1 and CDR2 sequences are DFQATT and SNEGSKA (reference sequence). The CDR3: CSARPLEQGYTEAFF. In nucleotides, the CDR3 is TGCAGTGCTAGACCCCTCGAACAGGGCTACACTGAAGCTTTCTTT.

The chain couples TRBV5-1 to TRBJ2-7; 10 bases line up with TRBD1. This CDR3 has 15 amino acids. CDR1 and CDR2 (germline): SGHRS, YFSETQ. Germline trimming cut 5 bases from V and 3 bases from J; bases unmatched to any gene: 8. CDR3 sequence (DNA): TGCGCCAGCAGGACGAGTGGGACAGGGGTCTACGAGCAGTACTTC. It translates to CASRTSGTGVYEQYF. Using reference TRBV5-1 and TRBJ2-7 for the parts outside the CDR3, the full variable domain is KAGVTQTPRYLIKTRGQQVTLSCSPISGHRSVSWYQQTPGQGLQFLFEYFSETQRNKGNFPGRFSGRQFSNSRSEMNVSTLELGDSALYLCASRTSGTGVYEQYFGPGTRLTVT.

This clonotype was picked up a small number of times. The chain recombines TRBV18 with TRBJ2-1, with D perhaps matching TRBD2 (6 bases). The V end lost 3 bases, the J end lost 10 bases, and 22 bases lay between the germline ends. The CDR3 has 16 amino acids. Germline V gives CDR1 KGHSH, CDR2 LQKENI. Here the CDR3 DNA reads TGTGCCAGCTCACCTCGGGACTTCCCAGGAAGTCGGGAGCAGTTCTTC. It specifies CASSPRDFPGSREQFF. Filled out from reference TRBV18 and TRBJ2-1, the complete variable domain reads NAGVMQNPRHLVRRRGQEARLRCSPMKGHSHVYWYRQLPEEGLKFMVYLQKENIIDESGMPKERFSAEFPKEGPSILRIQQVVRGDSAAYFCASSPRDFPGSREQFFGPGTRLTVL.